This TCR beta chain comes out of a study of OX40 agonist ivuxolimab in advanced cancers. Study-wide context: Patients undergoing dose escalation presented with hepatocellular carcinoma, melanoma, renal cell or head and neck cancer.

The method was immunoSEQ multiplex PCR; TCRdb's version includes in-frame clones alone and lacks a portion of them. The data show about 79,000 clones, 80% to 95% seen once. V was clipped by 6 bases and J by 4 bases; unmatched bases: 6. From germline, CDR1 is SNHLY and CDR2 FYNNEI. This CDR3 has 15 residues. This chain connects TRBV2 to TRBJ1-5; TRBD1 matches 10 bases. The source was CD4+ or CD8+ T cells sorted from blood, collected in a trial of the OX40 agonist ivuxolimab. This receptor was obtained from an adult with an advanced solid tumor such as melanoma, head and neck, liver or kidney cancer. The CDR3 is CASSGDRGGNQPQHF. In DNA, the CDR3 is TGTGCCAGCAGCGGGGACAGGGGAGGGAATCAGCCCCAGCATTTT.